A single sample is the source of the 2 T cell receptor beta chains below, sequenced in a study of Ad26.COV2.S vaccination and SARS-CoV-2 variants. As to treatment: 19 received Ad26.COV2.S at low or high dose, single or two shots; 5 received placebo; per-sample allocation not given. All samples were drawn on day 63, counting from the first vaccine or placebo injection. This table comes from immunoSEQ multiplex PCR, and its TCRdb copy is limited to in-frame clones, with some not included. The table includes about 350,000 clones, about 85% detected once. This specimen consisted of peripheral blood, obtained in a trial of Ad26.COV2.S vaccine versus placebo. These receptor sequences come from a person between 18 and 59 years old who received the Ad26.COV2.S COVID-19 vaccine or a placebo.

CDR3 residues: CASSRTRGPEEQYF. For the CDR3, the DNA is TGCGCCAGCAGCCGGACACGGGGTCCGGAAGAGCAGTACTTC. The chain carries TRBV4-3 and TRBJ2-7, with D possibly being TRBD1 or TRBD2 (5 bases each). In germline, CDR1 is LGHNA, CDR2 YSLEER. Deletions cut 4 bases from V and 7 bases from J, with 17 bases between. This CDR3 is 14 amino acids long.

V is TRBV7-9 and J is TRBJ2-7, with D possibly matching TRBD1 (7 bases). Looked up from germline, CDR1 is SEHNR and CDR2 is FQNEAQ (reference sequence). The CDR3 consists of 14 residues. Trimming cost V 4 bases and J 2 bases, with 12 bases left between them. This CDR3 is CASSSGDRPYEQYF. In nucleotides, the CDR3 is TGTGCCAGCAGCTCGGGGGACAGACCCTACGAGCAGTACTTC.